Detailed here is one T cell receptor beta chain. Its antigen is unidentified. CDR3 and TCR beta VDJ profiling relied on a genomic DNA template. TCRdb reprocessed the reads via MiXCR and lists one record per CDR3 protein. The table has approximately 250,000 distinct CDR3 sequences, approximately 79% seen once; the top ten hold approximately 40%. The CDR3 runs to 17 residues. V lost 6 bases to trimming and J lost 1 base; unmatched junction nucleotides: 15. Germline lookup yields CDR1 DFQATT and CDR2 SNEGSKA (reference sequence). This sample was included in a study of CD8+CD57+ T cells in acquired aplastic anemia. About the research overall: When averaged, DNA from sorted CD4+ and CD8+ cells came to 2.5 to 4 ug. Whole-study findings and limits: With respect to CD8+ Simpson's diversity, patients and controls did not differ significantly. Around 29 CD8+ CDR3 sequences were shared between patients and controls.

The authors sequenced patients whose flow cytometry had shown CD8+CD57+ cell expansion. The chain combines TRBV20-1 with TRBJ1-2; TRBD1 matches at 9 bases. Material for sequencing was sorted CD4+, CD8+, or CD8+CD57+ T cells (not recorded which) from PBMCs. The origin of this receptor is a human donor with aplastic anemia. CDR3 coding DNA: TGCAGTGCCAGTTCCACACAGGGGGCGATACGTAACTATGGCTACACCTTC. Its translation is CSASSTQGAIRNYGYTF.